The present T cell receptor beta chain was sequenced within a study of breast tumors, draining lymph nodes, adjacent tissues. Broader study findings: Tumor and nontumor repertoires were significantly more similar in luminal-like than in basal-like breast cancer. Findings are consistent with lymph node origin and intratumoral expansion of most tumor T cells. Tumor T cell lymph node origin was a supported hypothesis, not proven. Compared with lymph nodes, tumors were less diverse; compared with nontumor tissue, more.

This clonotype was seen only once. As yet, its antigen is unknown. Breast cancer patients provided tissue from their axillary draining lymph nodes. MiXCR was run by TCRdb on the multiplex PCR reads, yielding one entry per CDR3 protein. Found here are about 140,000 distinct CDR3 sequences, 30% to 35% of them singletons; the top ten hold around 2.3%. This receptor was taken from a female donor with breast cancer. Some clones in this sample may be carry-over from other donors' samples. What was sequenced was axillary lymph node tissue.

The CDR3 region is CASRQNTIYF. CDR3 in DNA: TGTGCCAGCAGGCAGAACACCATATATTTT. The V gene is TRBV6-1, the J gene TRBJ1-3, with unresolved D. The CDR3 covers 10 residues. Germline-derived CDR1 and CDR2 are MNHNS and SASEGT. Trimming shortened V by 6 bases and J by 7 bases, and 4 bases separated the two germline ends.